The 29 T cell receptor beta chains below all came from one sample that was sequenced in a study of OX40 agonist ivuxolimab in advanced cancers. The repertoire was sequenced with immunoSEQ multiplex PCR; TCRdb's copy has only in-frame clones and lacks some. The repertoire holds roughly 80,000 clones, with about 92% as singletons. Sample: CD4+ or CD8+ T cells sorted from blood, taken in a trial of the OX40 agonist ivuxolimab. The source of these receptors is an adult with an advanced solid tumor such as melanoma, head and neck, liver or kidney cancer.

This chain joins TRBV6-5 and TRBJ2-1; D is uncertain. Germline CDR1 and CDR2: MNHEY and SVGAGI. Trimming took 0 bases from V and 4 from J, leaving 7 bases between them. CDR3 length: 14 amino acids. The DNA of the CDR3 is TGTGCCAGCAGTTACTCGGGCAGTTACAATGAGCAGTTCTTC. This encodes CASSYSGSYNEQFF.

The CDR3 reads CASSLTGSGLFYEQYF. For the CDR3, the DNA is TGTGCCAGCAGCTTAACAGGGTCAGGACTATTTTACGAGCAGTACTTC. V gene TRBV7-8 combines with J gene TRBJ2-7; perhaps D is TRBD1 or TRBD2 (6 bases each). This CDR3 region has 16 residues. CDR1 and CDR2 (germline): SGHVS, FQNEAQ. The V gene lost 2 bases and the J gene lost 4 bases, with 18 bases spanning the gap.

In DNA, the CDR3 is TGTGCCAGTAGTATAGGACAGGGCTCTGGAAACACCATATATTTT. Translating it yields CASSIGQGSGNTIYF. The V call is TRBV19, the J call TRBJ1-3, with 7 positions matching TRBD1. The J segment lost 0 bases and the V segment lost 1 base, leaving 0 bases of the junction unmatched. The CDR3 totals 15 residues. Germline V gives CDR1 LNHDA, CDR2 SQIVND (reference sequence).

The V gene is TRBV4-3, the J gene TRBJ2-1, with D unresolved. This CDR3 has 15 residues. Trimming left V 2 bases short and J 0 bases short, with 8 bases between. Germline assignment: CDR1 LGHNA and CDR2 YSLEER. The CDR3 nucleotides are TGCGCCAGCAGCCAAACACAGAGCTCCTACAATGAGCAGTTCTTC. The encoded protein is CASSQTQSSYNEQFF.

This clone was seen a handful of times. The V call is TRBV19, the J call TRBJ1-1, with no clear D. Germline lookup yields CDR1 LNHDA and CDR2 SQIVND (reference sequence). The ends were cut back, 3 bases at V and 4 bases at J, with 12 bases in the middle. The CDR3 extends over 14 amino acids. The CDR3 loop is CASSMAVPLTEAFF. The CDR3 DNA sequence: TGTGCCAGTAGTATGGCAGTCCCTCTCACTGAAGCTTTCTTT.

The chain is built from TRBV27 and TRBJ1-2; D unclear. The CDR3 has 14 residues. Per the germline V gene, CDR1 is MNHEY and CDR2 is SMNVEV (reference sequence). The V gene lost 2 bases and the J gene lost 0 bases, with 7 bases spanning the gap. As DNA, the CDR3 is TGTGCCAGCAGTTTACGTGGACCTAACTATGGCTACACCTTC. Translation gives CASSLRGPNYGYTF.

The rearrangement links TRBV10-2 to TRBJ2-3, with 9 bases that match TRBD1. V lost 6 bases to trimming and J lost 2 bases; unmatched junction nucleotides: 9. There are 16 residues in the CDR3. Germline V lookup: CDR1 WSHSY, CDR2 SAAADI. The DNA for the CDR3 is TGCGCCAGCAGGAGGGGGACAGGGTTTCCCACAGATACGCAGTATTTT. As protein: CASRRGTGFPTDTQYF.

This clone was counted a single time. The genes are TRBV5-1 and TRBJ2-7; 10 positions match TRBD1. The germline V gene encodes CDR1 SGHRS and CDR2 YFSETQ. The CDR3 is made up of 15 amino acids. V was pared by 5 bases and J by 5 bases, with 10 bases of the junction left unmatched. The CDR3 coding sequence is TGCGCCAGCAGATTACAGGGACAGGGGAACCACGAGCAGTACTTC. Its translation: CASRLQGQGNHEQYF.

This clone occurred once. The rearrangement joins TRBV9 to TRBJ2-7; TRBD2 is a possible D gene (6 bases). CDR3 size: 15 residues. Trimming pared 3 bases from V and 1 base from J, leaving 14 bases between. Per the germline V gene, CDR1 is SGDLS and CDR2 is YYNGEE. As DNA, the CDR3 is TGTGCCAGCAGCGGCGGGACTGGGGGTTCCTACGAGCAGTACTTC. Translated, it gives CASSGGTGGSYEQYF.

The genes are TRBV27 and TRBJ2-3; D is undetermined. The CDR3 loop spans 20 amino acids. The germline gives CDR1 MNHEY, CDR2 SMNVEV (reference sequence). Trimming took 2 bases from V and 8 from J, leaving 32 bases between them. CDR3 in amino acids: CASSLGVQPAGGPPPGTQYF. CDR3 coding DNA: TGTGCCAGCAGTTTAGGTGTCCAGCCCGCCGGCGGACCGCCCCCTGGTACGCAGTATTTT.

CDR3 region: CASSYSAAPSSYGYTF. CDR3 DNA: TGTGCCAGCAGTTACTCGGCTGCCCCCAGCAGCTATGGCTACACCTTC. The chain recombines TRBV6-6 with TRBJ1-2, with D uncertain. The CDR3 sequence is 16 residues long. The germline CDR1 and CDR2 sequences are MNHNY and SVGAGI (reference sequence). The V and J ends lost 0 bases and 4 bases respectively, with 15 bases between them.

CDR3 loop: CASSPGPTEYNEQFF. The DNA of the CDR3 is TGTGCCAGCAGTCCTGGTCCTACAGAGTACAATGAGCAGTTCTTC. The chain recombines TRBV6-5 with TRBJ2-1; D ambiguous. V lost 5 bases to trimming and J lost 4 bases, with 15 bases between them. Per germline, CDR1 MNHEY and CDR2 SVGAGI. This CDR3 has 15 amino acids.

The V gene is TRBV19, the J gene TRBJ1-5, with unresolved D. CDR1 and CDR2 (germline): LNHDA, SQIVND (reference sequence). V dropped 9 bases and J dropped 13 bases, with 16 bases sitting between them. CDR3 length: 11 residues. The CDR3 bases are TGTGCCAGCGGCGGCGAGTCAGCACAGCATTTT. Its translation is CASGGESAQHF.

This chain links TRBV5-4 with TRBJ1-1; D unresolved. Germline V gives CDR1 SGHNT, CDR2 YYREEE (reference sequence). CDR3 length: 11 amino acids. V gave up 0 bases and J gave up 11 bases, with 8 bases separating them. CDR3 in DNA: TGTGCCAGCAGCTTGGGAGTGGAGGCTTTCTTT. This sequence encodes CASSLGVEAFF.

CDR3 nucleotide sequence: TGCGCCAGCAGCCGCCTCTGGACAGGGGGCAATGAGCAGTTCTTC. Amino acid sequence: CASSRLWTGGNEQFF. The rearrangement joins TRBV4-1 to TRBJ2-1; 10 nucleotides align to TRBD1. With 4 bases clipped from V and 6 bases from J, the junction kept 6 bases outside the gene matches. The length of the CDR3 is 15 residues. Germline V CDR1 and CDR2: MGHRA, YSYEKL.

The rearrangement uses TRBV28 and TRBJ1-1; no clear D gene. The germline V gene has CDR1 MDHEN and CDR2 SYDVKM. This CDR3 comprises 12 residues. Trimming shortened V by 5 bases and J by 7 bases, and 11 bases separated the two germline ends. CDR3 nucleotides: TGTGCCAGCAGTGGGGAGCAGAGTGAAGCTTTCTTT. This translates into CASSGEQSEAFF.

This rearrangement joins TRBV28 to TRBJ2-3, with TRBD2 matching 11 bases. V shed 2 bases and J 3 bases; nucleotides not matched to a gene: 1. Germline-derived CDR1 and CDR2 are MDHEN and SYDVKM. The CDR3 loop spans 15 amino acids. The CDR3 nucleotides are TGTGCCAGCAGTTTAACTAGCGGGAGTACAGATACGCAGTATTTT. Protein: CASSLTSGSTDTQYF.

The rearrangement joins TRBV30 to TRBJ2-7, with 8 bases identical to TRBD2. Trimming at V came to 4 bases and at J to 5 bases, leaving 10 bases not matched to a gene. Germline CDR1 reads GTSNPN; CDR2 reads SVGIG (reference sequence). The CDR3 contains 14 residues. This CDR3 reads CAWTWMAGGHEQYF. DNA of the CDR3: TGTGCCTGGACTTGGATGGCGGGAGGCCACGAGCAGTACTTC.

The chain has TRBV9 and TRBJ2-5; D gene uncertain. Germline lookup yields CDR1 SGDLS and CDR2 YYNGEE. V lost 0 bases to trimming and J lost 0 bases, with 6 bases between them. The CDR3 runs 14 residues. CDR3 loop: CASSVGGYQETQYF. CDR3 bases: TGTGCCAGCAGCGTAGGTGGGTACCAAGAGACCCAGTACTTC.

This clone was counted only a few times. The chain is built from TRBV29-1 and TRBJ2-7, with TRBD2 as a possible D gene (6 bases). V lost 3 bases, J lost 6 bases, and 15 bases lay in between. The CDR3 contains 13 residues. Germline loops: CDR1 SQVTM, CDR2 ANQGSEA. DNA for the CDR3: TGCAGCGTTGAGGGTCGGGAGTTCTCCGAGCAGTACTTC. Protein: CSVEGREFSEQYF.

The V call is TRBV4-1, the J call TRBJ2-3, with a possible D match to TRBD2 (6 bases). This CDR3 region has 16 residues. The V gene lost 0 bases and the J gene lost 2 bases, with 12 bases spanning the gap. Germline V gene sequence: CDR1 MGHRA, CDR2 YSYEKL. CDR3 residues: CASSQDNSGPTDTQYF. The CDR3 coding sequence is TGCGCCAGCAGCCAAGATAATAGCGGACCCACAGATACGCAGTATTTT.

J is TRBJ2-7 and V is TRBV4-3, with no clear D. The CDR3 length is 17 residues. Deletions cut 0 bases from V and 0 bases from J, with 15 bases between. In germline, CDR1 is LGHNA, CDR2 YSLEER. CDR3 residues: CASSQEPMAGRSYEQYF. The CDR3 region has the DNA TGCGCCAGCAGCCAAGAACCAATGGCAGGCCGCTCCTACGAGCAGTACTTC.

The rearrangement links TRBV4-3 to TRBJ2-7, with TRBD1 matching 7 bases. From germline, CDR1 is LGHNA and CDR2 YSLEER. The CDR3 sequence is 14 residues long. V shed 0 bases, J shed 5 bases, and the junction held 4 bases outside the gene matches. CDR3 coding DNA: TGCGCCAGCAGCCAAGATGACAGGGAGAACGAGCAGTACTTC. It specifies CASSQDDRENEQYF.

The chain employs TRBV10-2 and TRBJ2-3; D ambiguous. Trimming took off 4 bases at V and 2 bases at J, with 13 bases between the two ends. Per germline, CDR1 WSHSY and CDR2 SAAADI. The CDR3 is made up of 15 amino acids. CDR3 DNA: TGCGCCAGCAGTGCCCACCTAGACGACACAGATACGCAGTATTTT. Translated: CASSAHLDDTDTQYF.

This clone occurred once. CDR3 loop: CASSPPGPQNSPLHF. In DNA, the CDR3 is TGTGCCAGCAGCCCACCAGGACCGCAAAATTCACCCCTCCACTTT. This sequence joins TRBV7-9 and TRBJ1-6; no clear D. Per germline, CDR1 SEHNR and CDR2 FQNEAQ (reference sequence). The CDR3 totals 15 residues. The V end lost 5 bases, the J end lost 7 bases, and 15 bases lay between the germline ends.

V is TRBV27 and J is TRBJ2-6; the D gene is possibly TRBD1 (5 bases). Germline V gives CDR1 MNHEY, CDR2 SMNVEV (reference sequence). V shed 5 bases and J shed 0 bases, with 11 bases lying between them. This CDR3 has 16 amino acids. CDR3 DNA sequence: TGTGCCAGCAGTACACCGCAGGGCTCTGGGGCCAACGTCCTGACTTTC. This codes for CASSTPQGSGANVLTF.

V gene TRBV27 combines with J gene TRBJ2-1; D unresolved. V was cut by 6 bases and J by 0 bases, with 9 bases left in between. Germline-derived CDR1 and CDR2 are MNHEY and SMNVEV (reference sequence). The CDR3 sequence is 14 residues long. The CDR3 coding sequence is TGTGCCAGCAGAGGCGGAAGCTCCTACAATGAGCAGTTCTTC. It is translated as CASRGGSSYNEQFF.

The chain uses TRBV11-2 and TRBJ2-3; the match to TRBD2 covers 9 bases. V lost 2 bases to trimming and J lost 3 bases; unmatched junction nucleotides: 3. From germline, CDR1 is SGHAT and CDR2 FQNNGV. This CDR3 region has 15 residues. The CDR3 bases are TGTGCCAGCAGCTTAAGGGCGGGAGGGACAGATACGCAGTATTTT. This gives the protein CASSLRAGGTDTQYF.

The rearrangement joins TRBV19 to TRBJ1-1; 7 bases map to TRBD1. V gave up 6 bases and J gave up 4 bases; unmatched junction bases: 5. Germline V gene lookup returns CDR1 LNHDA and CDR2 SQIVND (reference sequence). The CDR3 spans 13 residues. The CDR3 sequence is CASSVTGPTEAFF. As DNA, the CDR3 is TGTGCCAGTAGCGTGACAGGGCCCACTGAAGCTTTCTTT.